This TCR beta chain was obtained from a study of cytomegalovirus exposure and HLA in healthy donors. Study-wide points: The investigators catalogued some 150 TCR beta chains as cytomegalovirus-associated.

Germline V CDR1 and CDR2: SGHVS, FQNEAQ. V lost 4 bases, J lost 6 bases, and 6 bases stayed unmatched. The CDR3 spans 15 residues. About this clone itself: Its antigen is undetermined.

PCR primers comprised 60 Vbeta and 13 Jbeta primers. Generated by immunoSEQ multiplex PCR, the TCRdb table keeps only in-frame clones and is missing some. The sample lists some 100,000 clones, about 80% seen once, with 7.7% in the top ten. The source is a woman aged 50 to 60 in good health and CMV-seropositive. Sequencing was carried out using PBMCs. The V and J genes are TRBV7-8 and TRBJ2-2; the match to TRBD1 covers 9 bases. CDR3 sequence (DNA): TGTGCCAGCAGCTCCTCCGGGACAGGGTCCGGGGAGCTGTTTTTT. It translates to CASSSSGTGSGELFF.